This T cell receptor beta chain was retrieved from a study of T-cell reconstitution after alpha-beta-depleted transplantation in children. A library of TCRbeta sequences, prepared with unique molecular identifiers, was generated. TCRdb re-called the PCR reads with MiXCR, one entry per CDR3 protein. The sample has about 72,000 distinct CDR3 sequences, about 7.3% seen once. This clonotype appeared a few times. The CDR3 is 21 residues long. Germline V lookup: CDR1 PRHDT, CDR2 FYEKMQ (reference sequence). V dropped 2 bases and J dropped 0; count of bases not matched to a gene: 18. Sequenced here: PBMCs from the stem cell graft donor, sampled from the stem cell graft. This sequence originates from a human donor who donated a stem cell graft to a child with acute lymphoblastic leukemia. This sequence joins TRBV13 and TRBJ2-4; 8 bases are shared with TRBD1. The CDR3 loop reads CASSLPKTTGGEGIAKNIQYF. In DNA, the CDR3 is TGTGCCAGCAGCTTACCTAAGACAACAGGGGGTGAAGGTATAGCCAAAAACATTCAGTACTTC.